This entry is about one T cell receptor (beta chain). Its antigen is not yet known. Base qualities are not at hand, and no much larger clone is one base apart. The trial excluded patients who had a history of autoimmune disease or were on systemic immunosuppression. In every dose cohort, peripheral blood was drawn for TCR sequencing at baseline, cycle 4 day 1, and cycle 7 day 1. Samples came from an open-label, multicenter, first-in-human phase I dose-escalation trial of ivuxolimab. Adults with locally advanced or metastatic melanoma, renal cell carcinoma, hepatocellular carcinoma or head and neck squamous cell carcinoma were enrolled in the trial. Before TCR sequencing, CD4+ T cells and CD8+ T cells were sorted from peripheral blood as separate populations. Genomic DNA was extracted from sorted cells for sequencing of the TCRbeta CDR3 region. The immunoSEQ Assay was used for sequencing of TCRbeta CDR3 regions. The source is immuneACCESS, and TCRdb retained only in-frame sequences with V and J called. Part of the clones is not carried over; for the studies checked, unresolved V genes explain less than half of this, and the remainder is unexplained. The sample data list more than 85,000 clones, and approximately 80% of these were observed just once. Over 1.1% of the sample rests with the top ten.

The data originate from a study of OX40 agonist ivuxolimab in advanced cancers. Concerning the study at large: Ivuxolimab was a fully human IgG2 agonistic monoclonal antibody targeting the costimulatory receptor OX40 (CD134). Intravenous ivuxolimab was administered to patients every 2 weeks at six dose levels: 0.01, 0.1, 0.3, 1.5, 3 and 10 mg/kg. The paper reports the monotherapy dose-escalation portion (N of about 50 patients) of the phase I ivuxolimab trial. Of the approximately 54 dose-escalation patients, hepatocellular carcinoma was present in some 19, melanoma in approximately 15, renal cell carcinoma in 9 and head and neck cancer in 9. The purpose of peripheral TCRbeta sequencing was to test whether ivuxolimab changed TCR sequence diversity and led to clonal T-cell expansion. Partial responses occurred in three dose-escalation patients: two with cutaneous melanoma and one with hepatocellular carcinoma. The dose-escalation cohort was about 86% male with a mean age of approximately 60 years, ranging from roughly 23 to 85. Prior anti-PD-1, anti-PD-L1 or anti-CTLA-4 therapy was permitted, and approximately 39% of dose-escalation patients had received checkpoint inhibitors. The investigation overall reported the following: Clonal expansion of both CD4+ and CD8+ blood T cells was observed from baseline to week 6 at doses 0.1 to 3.0 mg/kg. After ivuxolimab, expanded clones were on average more numerous among CD8+ T cells than among CD4+ T cells. The antigen specificity of the peripheral T cells that underwent clonal expansion was not determined. In the 0.1-3.0 mg/kg groups, partial responders were among the patients with the lowest normalized peripheral clonal expansion, particularly in CD8+ T cells. Low levels of normalized T-cell clonal expansion were also seen in some nonresponding patients.

The V and J ends are trimmed by 0 bases and 6 bases, leaving 13 bases between them. CDR3 length: 15 amino acids, cysteine to phenylalanine. Just the 45-base CDR3 DNA is kept, in frame starting at base 1. Looking up the germline V gene yields CDR1 SGDLS and CDR2 YYNGEE. Recombination linked TRBV9 to TRBJ2-1; the D gene is perhaps TRBD2, from 6 matching bases. Sequencing used CD4+ or CD8+ T cells sorted from blood, obtained in a trial of the OX40 agonist ivuxolimab. The receptor was isolated from an adult with an advanced solid tumor such as melanoma, head and neck, liver or kidney cancer. The CDR3 reads CASSVAGGFGNEQFF. The sequenced DNA is TGTGCCAGCAGCGTAGCTGGAGGGTTTGGCAATGAGCAGTTCTTC.